This TCR beta chain derives from a study of OX40 agonist ivuxolimab in advanced cancers. The CDR3 is 13 amino acids. CDR1 and CDR2 from the germline V gene are SGHDT and YYEEEE. V gave up 0 bases and J gave up 3 bases, with 6 bases separating them. Repertoires were generated with immunoSEQ multiplex PCR, while TCRdb's copy carries only in-frame clones and drops some. The repertoire includes about 89,000 clones, roughly 90% of them detected once, and approximately 0.26% sits in the top ten. Peripheral blood came from all dose cohorts at three timepoints. The sample in question was CD4+ or CD8+ T cells sorted from blood, obtained in a trial of the OX40 agonist ivuxolimab. This clonotype was sampled from an adult with an advanced solid tumor such as melanoma, head and neck, liver or kidney cancer. The chain joins TRBV5-6 to TRBJ1-2; a possible D gene is TRBD1 (5 bases). CDR3 amino acids: CASSLDRYYGYTF. The DNA for the CDR3 is TGTGCCAGCAGCTTGGACAGGTACTATGGCTACACCTTC.